Below, 17 T cell receptor beta chains from the same sample are listed, as sequenced in a study of shared clonotypes between healthy human individuals. Repertoires were generated with immunoSEQ multiplex PCR, while TCRdb's copy carries only in-frame clones and drops some. The sample includes about 730,000 clones, 55% to 75% of them seen just once. Material for sequencing was memory CD4+ T cells sorted from blood. Subset denoted: CD45RA-negative fraction. All receptors come from a woman aged 25 to 39 in good health.

The rearrangement uses TRBV6-1 and TRBJ2-6; no firm D call. The CDR3 loop spans 18 amino acids. Germline CDR1 MNHNS, CDR2 SASEGT. V lost 2 bases and J lost 0, with 14 bases in between. In nucleotides, the CDR3 is TGTGCCAGCAGTGAATATCGGCGCACCACCTCTGGGGCCAACGTCCTGACTTTC. It translates to CASSEYRRTTSGANVLTF.

Notes on this clone: One base separates it from a far larger clone, so it is likely a read error. This sequence joins TRBV28 and TRBJ2-6; D is unclear. CDR3 length: 12 residues. The germline gives CDR1 MDHEN, CDR2 SYDVKM. Trimming took 3 bases from V and 3 from J, leaving 0 bases between them. The CDR3 region is CASSFGANVLTF. CDR3 nucleotides: TGTGCCAGCAGTTTTGGGGCCAACGTCCTGACTTTC.

The chain carries TRBV27 and TRBJ2-1, with 7 bases aligning to TRBD2. The V gene's germline CDR1 is MNHEY and CDR2 SMNVEV (reference sequence). This CDR3 region has 16 residues. Trimming removed 2 bases from V and 4 bases from J; junction bases left unmatched: 8. CDR3 amino acids: CASSLLSGGAYNEQFF. The CDR3 DNA is TGTGCCAGCAGTTTACTATCGGGGGGTGCATACAATGAGCAGTTCTTC.

This sequence joins TRBV15 and TRBJ2-1; TRBD2 aligns across 10 bases. Germline CDR1 is LNHNV and CDR2 is YYDKDF (reference sequence). The CDR3 sequence is 17 residues long. V lost 2 bases, J lost 5 bases, and 9 bases stayed unmatched. The CDR3 sequence: CATSRQSSGRADNEQFF. CDR3 DNA: TGTGCCACCAGCAGACAGTCGAGCGGGAGGGCCGACAATGAGCAGTTCTTC.

The CDR3 DNA sequence: TGTGCCAGCAGCCCCGGACTAGCGGGACCGGCAGAGCAGTTCTTC. Its protein is CASSPGLAGPAEQFF. The V call is TRBV2, the J call TRBJ2-1; 12 nucleotides align to TRBD2. The V segment lost 6 bases and the J segment 10 bases; nucleotides outside the gene matches: 10. CDR3 length equals 15 residues. Per germline, CDR1 SNHLY and CDR2 FYNNEI.

The chain combines TRBV7-9 with TRBJ2-7; 11 bases agree with TRBD1. Per germline, CDR1 SEHNR and CDR2 FQNEAQ (reference sequence). With 7 bases clipped from V and 4 bases from J, the junction kept 6 bases outside the gene matches. The CDR3 is 14 amino acids. The CDR3 sequence is CASTRTGGTYEQYF. CDR3 DNA: TGTGCCAGCACCAGGACAGGGGGCACTTACGAGCAGTACTTC.

To note about this clone: Just one base apart from a much larger clone, this may be a read error. The CDR3 loop reads CASSEDSSGANVLTF. CDR3 nucleotides: TGTGCCAGCAGCGAGGACAGCTCTGGGGCCAACGTCCTGACTTTC. V usage is TRBV7-3 and J usage is TRBJ2-6; the D gene is possibly TRBD1 (6 bases). Per the germline V gene, CDR1 is SGHTA and CDR2 is FQGTGA. V was pared by 5 bases and J by 0 bases, with 8 bases between. This CDR3 is 15 amino acids long.

The chain uses TRBV5-6 and TRBJ2-7; 10 nucleotides align to TRBD2. V lost 2 bases to trimming and J lost 9 bases; unmatched junction nucleotides: 8. The CDR3 covers 14 residues. Germline CDR1 reads SGHDT; CDR2 reads YYEEEE. CDR3 coding DNA: TGTGCCAGCAGCTTTACTAGCGGGGCAAGCGGGCAGTACTTC. It codes for CASSFTSGASGQYF.

This clone showed up just a few times. The V call is TRBV30, the J call TRBJ2-7; 8 bases fit TRBD1. Germline assignment: CDR1 GTSNPN and CDR2 SVGIG (reference sequence). The CDR3 loop spans 14 amino acids. Trimming cost V 3 bases and J 0 bases; bases outside gene matches: 4. The CDR3 bases are TGTGCCTGGAGCAGGGGGCCCAGCTCCTACGAGCAGTACTTC. This codes for CAWSRGPSSYEQYF. Together with reference TRBV30 and TRBJ2-7, the CDR3 gives the full variable domain: SQTIHQWPATLVQPVGSPLSLECTVEGTSNPNLYWYRQAAGRGLQLLFYSVGIGQISSEVPQNLSASRPQDRQFILSSKKLLLSDSGFYLCAWSRGPSSYEQYFGPGTRLTVT.

Points on this clone: This could be a read error, since a much larger clone is one nucleotide away. The V gene is TRBV11-3, the J gene TRBJ2-1, with TRBD2 as a possible D gene (6 bases). Per the germline V gene, CDR1 is SGHNT and CDR2 is YENEEA. CDR3 length: 12 residues. The V end was cut by 3 bases, the J end by 9 bases, with 9 bases between. The CDR3 here is CASSLGRGEQFF. The CDR3 DNA sequence: TGTGCCAGCAGCTTGGGGCGGGGTGAGCAGTTCTTC. Based on the CDR3 plus reference TRBV11-3 and TRBJ2-1, the full variable domain is EAGVVQSPRYKIIEKKQPVAFWCNPISGHNTLYWYLQNLGQGPELLIRYENEEAVDDSQLPKDRFSAERLKGVDSTLKIQPAELGDSAVYLCASSLGRGEQFFGPGTRLTVL.

This clone was recorded only once. The chain uses TRBV4-1 and TRBJ2-2; no definite D call. The CDR3 loop spans 15 amino acids. Trimming removed 1 base at V and 2 bases at J, with 8 bases between. Looked up from germline, CDR1 is MGHRA and CDR2 is YSYEKL. The CDR3 spells CASSQVIQNTGELFF. The DNA for the CDR3 is TGCGCCAGCAGCCAAGTAATTCAAAACACCGGGGAGCTGTTTTTT.

The chain links TRBV19 to TRBJ1-4, with unresolved D. V shed 6 bases and J shed 6 bases, with 8 bases lying between them. The CDR3 loop spans 12 amino acids. Germline V gene lookup returns CDR1 LNHDA and CDR2 SQIVND (reference sequence). The CDR3, as DNA: TGTGCCAGTAGCGACAAACATGAAAAACTGTTTTTT. Encoded protein: CASSDKHEKLFF.

V gene TRBV11-2 combines with J gene TRBJ1-1, with D unclear. Germline-derived CDR1 and CDR2 are SGHAT and FQNNGV. The V gene lost 5 bases and the J gene lost 8 bases, with 21 bases spanning the gap. This CDR3 comprises 15 residues. The CDR3 is CASSQDGPIRSEAFF. The CDR3 coding sequence is TGTGCCAGCAGCCAAGATGGTCCCATAAGATCCGAAGCTTTCTTT.

This sequence joins TRBV29-1 and TRBJ2-1, with 12 bases matching TRBD1. Germline lookup yields CDR1 SQVTM and CDR2 ANQGSEA. The V gene end was trimmed by 7 bases and the J gene end by 6 bases; junction bases not matched to a gene: 4. CDR3 size: 13 residues. The chain's CDR3 is CSGGQGASNEQFF. The CDR3 nucleotides are TGCAGCGGGGGACAGGGGGCGAGCAATGAGCAGTTCTTC.

The chain recombines TRBV4-1 with TRBJ2-1; 11 bases line up with TRBD2. Germline CDR1 MGHRA, CDR2 YSYEKL. The CDR3 loop spans 18 amino acids. V lost 4 bases and J lost 3; bases outside the gene matches: 11. CDR3 region: CASSRSSPGLADYNEQFF. The DNA of the CDR3 is TGCGCCAGCAGCCGATCATCCCCGGGACTAGCGGACTACAATGAGCAGTTCTTC.

In the case of this clone: Other DNA variants within this sample encode the same CDR3. The chain employs TRBV6-4 and TRBJ2-2, with D unresolved. From germline, CDR1 is MRHNA and CDR2 SNTAGT. This CDR3 is built from 14 residues. Trimming pared 6 bases from V and 0 bases from J, leaving 8 bases between. The CDR3 region is CASSELANTGELFF. CDR3 in DNA: TGTGCCAGCAGCGAGCTAGCGAACACCGGGGAGCTGTTTTTT.

This clone was seen only once. This chain's CDR3 is CAWRLADSSTDTQYF. The CDR3 DNA is TGTGCCTGGAGACTAGCAGATTCTAGCACAGATACGCAGTATTTT. The gene calls are TRBV30 and TRBJ2-3; perhaps TRBD2 as D (6 bases). Germline V gene data show CDR1 as GTSNPN and CDR2 as SVGIG (reference sequence). Trimming left V 3 bases short and J 0 bases short, with 13 bases between. This CDR3 spans 15 amino acids.